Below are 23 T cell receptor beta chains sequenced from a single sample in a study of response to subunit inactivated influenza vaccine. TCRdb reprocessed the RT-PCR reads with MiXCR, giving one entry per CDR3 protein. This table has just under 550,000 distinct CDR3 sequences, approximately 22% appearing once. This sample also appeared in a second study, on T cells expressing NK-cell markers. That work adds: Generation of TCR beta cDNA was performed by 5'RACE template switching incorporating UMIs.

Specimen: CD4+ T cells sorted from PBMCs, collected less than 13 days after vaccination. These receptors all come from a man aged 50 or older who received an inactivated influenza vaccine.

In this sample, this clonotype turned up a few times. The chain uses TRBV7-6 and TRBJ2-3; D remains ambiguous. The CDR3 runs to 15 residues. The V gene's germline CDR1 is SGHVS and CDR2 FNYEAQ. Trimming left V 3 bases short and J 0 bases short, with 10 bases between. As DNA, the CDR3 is TGTGCCAGCAGCTTCTACAGTTTTAGCACAGATACGCAGTATTTT. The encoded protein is CASSFYSFSTDTQYF.

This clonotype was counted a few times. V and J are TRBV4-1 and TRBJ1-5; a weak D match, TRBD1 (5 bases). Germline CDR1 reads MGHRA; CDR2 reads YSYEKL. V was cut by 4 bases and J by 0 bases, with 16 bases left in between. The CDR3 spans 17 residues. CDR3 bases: TGCGCCAGCAGCCTCCAGAGGTCGACAGCTAGCAATCAGCCCCAGCATTTT. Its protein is CASSLQRSTASNQPQHF.

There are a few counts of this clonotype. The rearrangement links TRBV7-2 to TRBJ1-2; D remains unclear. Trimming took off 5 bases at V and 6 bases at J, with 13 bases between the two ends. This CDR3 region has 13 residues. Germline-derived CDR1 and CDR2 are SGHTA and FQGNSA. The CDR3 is CASSSPNSDGYTF. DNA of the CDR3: TGTGCCAGCAGCAGCCCAAACAGTGATGGCTACACCTTC.

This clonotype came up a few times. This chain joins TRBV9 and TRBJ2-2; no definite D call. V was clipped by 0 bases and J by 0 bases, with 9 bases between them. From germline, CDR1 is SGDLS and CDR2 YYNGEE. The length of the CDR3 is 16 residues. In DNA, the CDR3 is TGTGCCAGCAGCGTAGGGGTCGGGTCGAACACCGGGGAGCTGTTTTTT. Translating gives CASSVGVGSNTGELFF. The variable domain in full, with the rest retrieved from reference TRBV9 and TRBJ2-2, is DSGVTQTPKHLITATGQRVTLRCSPRSGDLSVYWYQQSLDQGLQFLIQYYNGEERAKGNILERFSAQQFPDLHSELNLSSLELGDSALYFCASSVGVGSNTGELFFGEGSRLTVL.

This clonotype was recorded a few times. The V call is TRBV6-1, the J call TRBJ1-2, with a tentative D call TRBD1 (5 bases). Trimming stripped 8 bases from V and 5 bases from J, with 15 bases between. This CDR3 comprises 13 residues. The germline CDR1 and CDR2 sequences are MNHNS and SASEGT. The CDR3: CASRDRVFYGYTF. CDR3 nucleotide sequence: TGTGCCAGCCGAGACAGAGTCTTTTATGGCTACACCTTC.

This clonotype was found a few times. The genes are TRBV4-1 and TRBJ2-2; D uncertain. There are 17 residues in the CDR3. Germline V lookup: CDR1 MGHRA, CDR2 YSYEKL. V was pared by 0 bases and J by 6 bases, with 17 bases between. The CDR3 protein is CASSQDWRRGRAGELFF. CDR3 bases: TGCGCCAGCAGCCAAGATTGGCGGAGAGGCCGGGCCGGGGAGCTGTTTTTT.

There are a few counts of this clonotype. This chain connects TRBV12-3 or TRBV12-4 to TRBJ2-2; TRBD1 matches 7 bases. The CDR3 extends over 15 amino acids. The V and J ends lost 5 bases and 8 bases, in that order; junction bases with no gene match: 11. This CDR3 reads CASSAQTGTKGELFF. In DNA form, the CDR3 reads TGTGCCAGCAGTGCCCAGACAGGGACAAAGGGGGAGCTGTTTTTT.

This CDR3 reads CSAVVLMNEKLFF. CDR3 nucleotide sequence: TGCAGTGCCGTCGTACTAATGAATGAAAAACTGTTTTTT. The V call is TRBV20-1, the J call TRBJ1-4; D unclear. The CDR3 extends over 13 amino acids. Germline V gene sequence: CDR1 DFQATT, CDR2 SNEGSKA (reference sequence). Deletions cut 6 bases from V and 5 bases from J, with 13 bases between.

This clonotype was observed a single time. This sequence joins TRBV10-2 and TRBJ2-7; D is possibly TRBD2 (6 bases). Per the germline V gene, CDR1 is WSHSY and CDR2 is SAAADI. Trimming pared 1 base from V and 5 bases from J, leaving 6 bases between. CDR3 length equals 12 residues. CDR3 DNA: TGCGCCAGCAGTGAGTGGGGGGACGAGCAGTACTTC. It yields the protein CASSEWGDEQYF.

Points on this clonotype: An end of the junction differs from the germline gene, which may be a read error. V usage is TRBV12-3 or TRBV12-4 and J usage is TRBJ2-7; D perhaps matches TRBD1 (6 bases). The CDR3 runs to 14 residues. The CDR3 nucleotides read TGTGCCCGCAGTTTCTACAGGGATGTTAACGAGCAGTACTTC. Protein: CARSFYRDVNEQYF.

CDR3 coding DNA: TGTGCCACCAGTGATTGGGGGGATGAGCAGTTCTTC. It specifies CATSDWGDEQFF. The V gene is TRBV24-1, the J gene TRBJ2-1, with D possibly being TRBD2 (6 bases). In germline, CDR1 is KGHDR, CDR2 SFDVKD. V gave up 2 bases and J gave up 8 bases, with 6 bases separating them. The CDR3 is 12 residues long.

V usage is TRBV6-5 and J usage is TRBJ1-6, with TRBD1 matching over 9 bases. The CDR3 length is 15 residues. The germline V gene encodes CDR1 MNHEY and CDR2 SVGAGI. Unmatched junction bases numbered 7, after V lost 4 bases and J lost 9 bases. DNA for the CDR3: TGTGCCAGCAGTTTCACGACAGGGGGGGTTTCACCCCTCCACTTT. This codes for CASSFTTGGVSPLHF.

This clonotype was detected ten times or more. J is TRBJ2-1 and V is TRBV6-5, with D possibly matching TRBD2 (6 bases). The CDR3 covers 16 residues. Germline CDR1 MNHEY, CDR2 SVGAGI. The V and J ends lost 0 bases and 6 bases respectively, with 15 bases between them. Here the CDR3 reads CASSYSPGGQLNEQFF. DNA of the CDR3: TGTGCCAGCAGTTACTCCCCCGGGGGTCAACTCAATGAGCAGTTCTTC.

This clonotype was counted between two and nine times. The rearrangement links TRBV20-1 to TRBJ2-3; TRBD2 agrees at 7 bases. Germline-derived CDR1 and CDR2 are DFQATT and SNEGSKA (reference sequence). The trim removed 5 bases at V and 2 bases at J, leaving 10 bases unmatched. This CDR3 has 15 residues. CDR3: CSAPNQRGYTDTQYF. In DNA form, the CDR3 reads TGCAGTGCTCCTAACCAGCGGGGATACACAGATACGCAGTATTTT.

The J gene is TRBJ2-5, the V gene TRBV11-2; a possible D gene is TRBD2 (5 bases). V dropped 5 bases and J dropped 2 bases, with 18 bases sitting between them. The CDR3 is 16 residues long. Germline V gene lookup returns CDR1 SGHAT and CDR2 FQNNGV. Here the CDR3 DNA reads TGTGCCAGCAGCCTGCGGGTCCAAGGGCTACAAGAGACCCAGTACTTC. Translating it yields CASSLRVQGLQETQYF. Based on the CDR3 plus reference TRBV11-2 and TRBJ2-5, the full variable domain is EAGVAQSPRYKIIEKRQSVAFWCNPISGHATLYWYQQILGQGPKLLIQFQNNGVVDDSQLPKDRFSAERLKGVDSTLKIQPAKLEDSAVYLCASSLRVQGLQETQYFGPGTRLLVL.

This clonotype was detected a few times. CDR3 loop: CSARVGQGYEQYF. CDR3 DNA: TGCAGTGCTAGAGTCGGACAGGGCTACGAGCAGTACTTC. This rearrangement joins TRBV20-1 to TRBJ2-7; 8 bases are a match to TRBD1. Germline V gene data show CDR1 as DFQATT and CDR2 as SNEGSKA (reference sequence). The CDR3 is 13 amino acids. After removal of 1 base from V and 3 bases from J, the junction contained 2 bases not matched to a gene.

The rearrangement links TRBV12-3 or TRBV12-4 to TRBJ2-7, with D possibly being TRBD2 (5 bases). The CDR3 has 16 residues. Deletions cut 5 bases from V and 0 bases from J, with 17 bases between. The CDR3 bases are TGTGCCAGCAGTCCCCCCCGGGGTATGCTCTCCTACGAGCAGTACTTC. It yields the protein CASSPPRGMLSYEQYF.

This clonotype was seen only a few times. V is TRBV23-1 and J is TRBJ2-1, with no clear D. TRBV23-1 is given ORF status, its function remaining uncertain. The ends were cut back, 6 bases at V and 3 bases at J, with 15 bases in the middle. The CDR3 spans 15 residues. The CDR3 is CASSPLRKGYNEQFF. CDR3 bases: TGCGCCAGCAGCCCCTTGAGGAAGGGCTACAATGAGCAGTTCTTC.

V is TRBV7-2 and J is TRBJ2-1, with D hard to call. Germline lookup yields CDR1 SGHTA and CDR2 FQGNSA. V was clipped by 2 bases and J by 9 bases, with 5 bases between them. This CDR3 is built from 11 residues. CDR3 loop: CASSLNGEQFF. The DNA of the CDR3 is TGTGCCAGCAGCTTAAACGGTGAGCAGTTCTTC.

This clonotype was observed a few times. CDR3 nucleotide sequence: TGTGCCAGCAGCACTAGCGGGAGTATGGGTGAGCAGTACTTC. This sequence encodes CASSTSGSMGEQYF. V gene TRBV9 combines with J gene TRBJ2-7; TRBD2 matches 11 bases. This CDR3 contains 14 residues. Germline V gives CDR1 SGDLS, CDR2 YYNGEE. Losses at the gene ends were 4 bases for V and 7 bases for J; bases not matched to a gene: 7.

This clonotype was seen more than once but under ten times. The CDR3 nucleotides are TGTGCCAGCAGTCCCTCTTTACTAGCGGGGGGATACAATGAGCAGTTCTTC. This codes for CASSPSLLAGGYNEQFF. The rearrangement uses TRBV2 and TRBJ2-1, with 12 bases that match TRBD2. CDR3 length equals 17 residues. Germline loops: CDR1 SNHLY, CDR2 FYNNEI. Losses at the gene ends were 5 bases for V and 4 bases for J; bases not matched to a gene: 9.

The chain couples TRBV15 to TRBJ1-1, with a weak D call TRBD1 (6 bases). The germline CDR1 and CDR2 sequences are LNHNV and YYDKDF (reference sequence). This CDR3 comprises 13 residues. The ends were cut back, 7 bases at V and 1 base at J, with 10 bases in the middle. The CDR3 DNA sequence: TGTGCCACCATGAGGGGACAGAACACTGAAGCTTTCTTT. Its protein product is CATMRGQNTEAFF.

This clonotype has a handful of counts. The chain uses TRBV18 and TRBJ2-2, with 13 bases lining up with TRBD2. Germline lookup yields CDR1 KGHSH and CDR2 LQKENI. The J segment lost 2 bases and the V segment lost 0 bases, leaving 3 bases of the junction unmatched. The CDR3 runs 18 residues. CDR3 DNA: TGTGCCAGCTCACCACCGGGACTAGCGGGGCCTAACACCGGGGAGCTGTTTTTT. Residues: CASSPPGLAGPNTGELFF.